This T cell receptor (beta chain) is from a study of T cell repertoires in cytomegalovirus infection. Via MiXCR, TCRdb re-called the reads, giving one row per CDR3 protein. Here the sample spans roughly 760,000 distinct CDR3 sequences, 35% being singletons. This CDR3 has 15 amino acids. V lost 1 base to trimming and J lost 9 bases; unmatched junction nucleotides: 7. Germline CDR1 and CDR2: MNHEY and SMNVEV (reference sequence). This clonotype was seen at least ten times. This chain joins TRBV27 and TRBJ2-1; the match to TRBD2 covers 9 bases. This clonotype was sampled from a human donor in good health (CMV status not recorded). Some clones in this sample may be carry-over from other donors' samples. Material for sequencing was PBMCs. The CDR3 loop reads CASSLLAGGRTEQFF. DNA of the CDR3: TGTGCCAGCAGTTTATTGGCGGGGGGGCGGACTGAGCAGTTCTTC.